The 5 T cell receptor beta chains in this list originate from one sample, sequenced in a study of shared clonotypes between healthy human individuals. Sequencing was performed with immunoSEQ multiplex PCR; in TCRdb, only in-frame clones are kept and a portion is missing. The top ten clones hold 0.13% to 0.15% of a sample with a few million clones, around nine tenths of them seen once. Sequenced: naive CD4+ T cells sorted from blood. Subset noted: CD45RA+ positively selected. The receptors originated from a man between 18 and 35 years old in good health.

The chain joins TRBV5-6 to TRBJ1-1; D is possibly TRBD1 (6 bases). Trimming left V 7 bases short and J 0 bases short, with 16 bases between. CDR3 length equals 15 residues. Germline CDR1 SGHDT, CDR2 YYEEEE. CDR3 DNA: TGTGCCAGCGCCTATTCACCAGGGGTGAACACTGAAGCTTTCTTT. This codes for CASAYSPGVNTEAFF.

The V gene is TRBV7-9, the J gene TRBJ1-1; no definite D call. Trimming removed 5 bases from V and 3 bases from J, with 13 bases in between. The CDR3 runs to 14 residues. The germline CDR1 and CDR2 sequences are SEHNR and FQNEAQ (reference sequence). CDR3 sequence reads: CASSGPLWDTEAFF. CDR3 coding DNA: TGTGCCAGCAGCGGCCCCCTTTGGGACACTGAAGCTTTCTTT.

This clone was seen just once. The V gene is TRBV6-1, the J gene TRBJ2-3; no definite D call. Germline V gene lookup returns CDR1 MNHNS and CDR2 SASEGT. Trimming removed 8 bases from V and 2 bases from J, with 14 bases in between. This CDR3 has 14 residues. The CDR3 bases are TGTGCCAGCTCACCTGGAAAGCACACAGATACGCAGTATTTT. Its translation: CASSPGKHTDTQYF.

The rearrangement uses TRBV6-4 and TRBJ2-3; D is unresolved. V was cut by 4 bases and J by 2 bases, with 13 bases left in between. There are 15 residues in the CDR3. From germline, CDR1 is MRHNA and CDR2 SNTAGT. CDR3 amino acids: CASSGPNTTTDTQYF. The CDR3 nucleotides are TGTGCCAGCAGTGGACCCAACACGACCACAGATACGCAGTATTTT.

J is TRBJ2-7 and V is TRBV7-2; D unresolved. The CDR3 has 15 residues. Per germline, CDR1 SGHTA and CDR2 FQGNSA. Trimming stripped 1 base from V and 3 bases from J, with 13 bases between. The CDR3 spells CASSLGAIPSYEQYF. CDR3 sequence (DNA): TGTGCCAGCAGCTTAGGGGCGATACCTAGCTACGAGCAGTACTTC. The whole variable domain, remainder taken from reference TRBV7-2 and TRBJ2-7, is GAGVSQSPSNKVTEKGKDVELRCDPISGHTALYWYRQSLGQGLEFLIYFQGNSAPDKSGLPSDRFSAERTGGSVSTLTIQRTQQEDSAVYLCASSLGAIPSYEQYFGPGTRLTVT.